The 20 T cell receptor beta chains below all came from one sample that was sequenced in a study of blood T cell repertoires in COVID-19. The assay was immunoSEQ multiplex PCR, and TCRdb's table has in-frame clones only and misses some. The sample contains tens of thousands of clones, 80% to 90% of which appear only once. Material for sequencing was peripheral blood. These receptors all come from an elderly man in a cohort sampled during active COVID-19.

V usage is TRBV4-2 and J usage is TRBJ1-6, with D possibly being TRBD1 (6 bases). Germline values: CDR1 LGHNA, CDR2 YNFKEQ. V was trimmed by 1 base and J by 0 bases, leaving 13 bases between them. This CDR3 region has 18 residues. The CDR3, as DNA: TGTGCCAGCAGCCAAGGTGTATCAGGGGCCTCCTATAATTCACCCCTCCACTTT. Protein: CASSQGVSGASYNSPLHF.

This clone was found a few times. The rearrangement uses TRBV15 and TRBJ1-1; D perhaps matches TRBD1 (6 bases). Trimming pared 0 bases from V and 0 bases from J, leaving 8 bases between. CDR1 is LNHNV and CDR2 is YYDKDF in the germline V gene (reference sequence). This CDR3 has 15 residues. DNA of the CDR3: TGTGCCACCAGCAGAGATTCAGGGGTGAACACTGAAGCTTTCTTT. Its protein product is CATSRDSGVNTEAFF. The full variable domain, completed using reference TRBV15 and TRBJ1-1, is DAMVIQNPRYQVTQFGKPVTLSCSQTLNHNVMYWYQQKSSQAPKLLFHYYDKDFNNEADTPDNFQSRRPNTSFCFLDIRSPGLGDTAMYLCATSRDSGVNTEAFFGQGTRLTVV.

The V gene is TRBV6-5, the J gene TRBJ1-1; a weak D match, TRBD1 (5 bases). Trimming cost V 5 bases and J 5 bases, with 12 bases left between them. The CDR3 is 13 residues long. CDR1 MNHEY and CDR2 SVGAGI come from the germline V gene. The CDR3 DNA reads as TGTGCCAGCAGTCCGCCGCAGGGAACTGAAGCTTTCTTT. Its translation: CASSPPQGTEAFF.

CDR3 coding DNA: TGTGCCAGCAGCTTAATGAGGGGACTAGCGGGGGGGCTAGGTACGCAGTATTTT. Translation gives CASSLMRGLAGGLGTQYF. The chain links TRBV7-2 to TRBJ2-3, with 16 bases identical to TRBD2. Germline CDR1 SGHTA, CDR2 FQGNSA. The V and J ends lost 2 bases and 8 bases, in that order; junction bases with no gene match: 10. The CDR3 runs 18 residues.

The V call is TRBV2, the J call TRBJ2-5, with 10 bases matching TRBD2. V lost 7 bases, J lost 5 bases, and 10 bases stayed unmatched. Germline lookup yields CDR1 SNHLY and CDR2 FYNNEI. CDR3 length: 15 amino acids. CDR3 bases: TGTGCCAGCATCGCCAGCGGGGGGGCGGGGGAGACCCAGTACTTC. As protein: CASIASGGAGETQYF. The variable domain in full, with the rest retrieved from reference TRBV2 and TRBJ2-5, is EPEVTQTPSHQVTQMGQEVILRCVPISNHLYFYWYRQILGQKVEFLVSFYNNEISEKSEIFDDQFSVERPDGSNFTLKIRSTKLEDSAMYFCASIASGGAGETQYFGPGTRLLVL.

V is TRBV13 and J is TRBJ2-5, with 9 nucleotides matching TRBD1. The germline gives CDR1 PRHDT, CDR2 FYEKMQ (reference sequence). CDR3 length: 14 residues. Unmatched junction bases numbered 6, after V lost 5 bases and J lost 5 bases. The CDR3 sequence is CASSTQQGAETQYF. The CDR3 DNA reads TGTGCCAGCAGCACCCAACAGGGGGCTGAGACCCAGTACTTC. Looking up the rest from reference TRBV13 and TRBJ2-5 gives the full variable domain: AAGVIQSPRHLIKEKRETATLKCYPIPRHDTVYWYQQGPGQDPQFLISFYEKMQSDKGSIPDRFSAQQFSDYHSELNMSSLELGDSALYFCASSTQQGAETQYFGPGTRLLVL.

The chain joins TRBV7-9 to TRBJ1-6, with TRBD1 matching 7 bases. V was pared by 3 bases and J by 6 bases, with 2 bases of the junction left unmatched. The CDR3 runs to 14 residues. The germline CDR1 and CDR2 sequences are SEHNR and FQNEAQ (reference sequence). The CDR3 reads CASSFDRVNSPLHF. CDR3 nucleotide sequence: TGTGCCAGCAGCTTCGACAGGGTTAATTCACCCCTCCACTTT.

The chain employs TRBV5-1 and TRBJ1-3; D might be TRBD1 (6 bases). Trimming pared 4 bases from V and 0 bases from J, leaving 17 bases between. This CDR3 spans 17 amino acids. CDR1 SGHRS and CDR2 YFSETQ come from the germline V gene. The CDR3 nucleotides are TGCGCCAGCAGCCCAAAACGCAGGGGCGTCTCTGGAAACACCATATATTTT. It is translated as CASSPKRRGVSGNTIYF.

CDR3 coding DNA: TGTGCCAGCAGCCAAAAGGGCGGGGACAGGGCGAACGAGCAGTACTTC. It codes for CASSQKGGDRANEQYF. The chain joins TRBV3-1 (or the pseudogene TRBV3-2) to TRBJ2-7; 9 bases are a match to TRBD1. Unmatched junction bases numbered 10, after V lost 2 bases and J lost 5 bases. There are 16 residues in the CDR3. Germline values: CDR1 LGHDT, CDR2 YNNKEL (reference sequence).

This clone has just one count. This sequence joins TRBV25-1 and TRBJ1-4; the match to TRBD1 covers 8 bases. CDR1 and CDR2 from the germline V gene are MGHDK and SYGVNS. The trim removed 6 bases at V and 8 bases at J, leaving 8 bases unmatched. The CDR3 sequence is 14 residues long. CDR3 coding DNA: TGTGCCAGCAGAGGACAGGGTGAAGGGGAAAAACTGTTTTTT. Amino acid sequence: CASRGQGEGEKLFF.

This clone appeared a few times. The chain couples TRBV19 to TRBJ2-7, with TRBD2 matching over 10 bases. Looked up from germline, CDR1 is LNHDA and CDR2 is SQIVND (reference sequence). V gave up 5 bases and J gave up 0 bases; unmatched junction bases: 10. The CDR3 extends over 17 amino acids. The CDR3 sequence: CASSPSGGVRVSYEQYF. In DNA, the CDR3 is TGTGCCAGTAGTCCTAGCGGGGGAGTACGAGTCTCCTACGAGCAGTACTTC.

The chain joins TRBV10-3 to TRBJ1-4, with a weak D call TRBD1 (6 bases). The ends were cut back, 6 bases at V and 8 bases at J, with 10 bases in the middle. Germline V lookup: CDR1 ENHRY, CDR2 SYGVKD. The CDR3 consists of 12 residues. The CDR3 reads CAIRGTQEKLFF. The DNA of the CDR3 is TGTGCCATCAGGGGGACACAAGAAAAACTGTTTTTT.

The rearrangement uses TRBV3-1 (or the pseudogene TRBV3-2) and TRBJ2-1; 8 nucleotides align to TRBD1. This CDR3 spans 13 amino acids. With V trimmed by 8 bases and J by 9 bases, 9 bases remained unmatched. The germline V gene encodes CDR1 LGHDT and CDR2 YNNKEL (reference sequence). CDR3 in DNA: TGTGCCAGCGACGACAGGGGCTTGGGTGAGCAGTTCTTC. Translated: CASDDRGLGEQFF.

This chain uses TRBV4-2 with TRBJ2-5; 9 nucleotides agree with TRBD2. Germline assignment: CDR1 LGHNA and CDR2 YNFKEQ. V shed 0 bases, J shed 5 bases, and the junction held 31 bases outside the gene matches. CDR3 size: 24 residues. The CDR3 sequence: CASSQDLGAQRPSSRRGGRETQYF. CDR3 sequence (DNA): TGTGCCAGCAGCCAAGATTTAGGGGCCCAGCGTCCCAGTAGCCGGCGGGGGGGCCGGGAGACCCAGTACTTC.

The rearrangement uses TRBV24-1 and TRBJ2-3; 8 bases are shared with TRBD2. Trimming cost V 4 bases and J 0 bases; bases outside gene matches: 2. CDR1 and CDR2 from the germline V gene are KGHDR and SFDVKD. CDR3 length equals 15 residues. The CDR3 region is CATSESGGSTDTQYF. The CDR3 region has the DNA TGTGCCACCAGTGAAAGCGGGGGAAGCACAGATACGCAGTATTTT.

The CDR3 DNA sequence: TGTGCCAGCAGTTATCAGCTACGGGACAGAAGTGAAGCTTTCTTT. Amino acids: CASSYQLRDRSEAFF. The rearrangement links TRBV6-9 to TRBJ1-1, with 7 bases that match TRBD1. The trim removed 2 bases at V and 7 bases at J, leaving 10 bases unmatched. From germline, CDR1 is MNHGY and CDR2 SVAAGI. The CDR3 is 15 residues long.

The chain joins TRBV2 to TRBJ1-3; D ambiguous. The germline CDR1 and CDR2 sequences are SNHLY and FYNNEI. V lost 3 bases and J 1 base, leaving 7 bases between the germline ends. The CDR3 spans 14 residues. The CDR3 protein is CASSDARSGNTIYF. DNA of the CDR3: TGTGCCAGCAGTGACGCCAGGTCTGGAAACACCATATATTTT.

The chain employs TRBV18 and TRBJ1-4, with 10 bases lining up with TRBD1. V was pared by 4 bases and J by 5 bases, with 4 bases of the junction left unmatched. Per germline, CDR1 KGHSH and CDR2 LQKENI. CDR3 length: 15 amino acids. DNA of the CDR3: TGTGCCAGCTCACTAGGGACAGGGGAGAATGAAAAACTGTTTTTT. It is translated as CASSLGTGENEKLFF.

The chain couples TRBV9 to TRBJ2-3, with D possibly being TRBD2 (6 bases). There are 15 residues in the CDR3. Germline-derived CDR1 and CDR2 are SGDLS and YYNGEE. V was trimmed by 0 bases and J by 5 bases, leaving 13 bases between them. CDR3 nucleotides: TGTGCCAGCAGCGTAGTCCCGGGGGTCGAAGATACGCAGTATTTT. Amino acids: CASSVVPGVEDTQYF.

The chain combines TRBV19 with TRBJ2-3; perhaps TRBD1 as D (7 bases). This CDR3 has 13 amino acids. The V gene's germline CDR1 is LNHDA and CDR2 SQIVND (reference sequence). V was clipped by 10 bases and J by 2 bases, with 13 bases between them. CDR3 residues: CATAGGITDTQYF. The CDR3 DNA reads TGTGCCACCGCAGGGGGGATCACAGATACGCAGTATTTT.